The 19 T cell receptor beta chains reported below all come from one sample, sequenced in a study of T cell changes during pregnancy in multiple sclerosis. Measured with immunoSEQ multiplex PCR; TCRdb has only the in-frame clones, and not every one. The repertoire holds 56,000 or so clones, more than 85% seen once, with under 0.45% in the top ten. Sequences were derived from CD4+ T cells from peripheral blood mononuclear cells, sampled in the third trimester of pregnancy. Receptors were obtained from a female donor with multiple sclerosis, enrolled in a pregnancy study.

The rearrangement links TRBV9 to TRBJ2-5; 9 nucleotides align to TRBD2. The CDR3 covers 16 residues. Unmatched junction bases numbered 8, after V lost 0 bases and J lost 5 bases. From germline, CDR1 is SGDLS and CDR2 YYNGEE. For the CDR3, the DNA is TGTGCCAGCAGCGTAGCGGGGCTAGCGGGGTGGGAGACCCAGTACTTC. This encodes CASSVAGLAGWETQYF.

This clone was picked up one time. V gene TRBV29-1 combines with J gene TRBJ2-7; tentatively, D is TRBD1 (6 bases). Trimming took 3 bases from V and 1 from J, leaving 7 bases between them. CDR1 is SQVTM and CDR2 is ANQGSEA in the germline V gene. CDR3 length: 12 residues. The CDR3 DNA is TGCAGCGTTGAGAGGGGGTCCTACGAGCAGTACTTC. Translating gives CSVERGSYEQYF.

In DNA form, the CDR3 reads TGTGCCAGCTCACCCCGACAGGTGCTCATGAACACTGAAGCTTTCTTT. This gives the protein CASSPRQVLMNTEAFF. This chain joins TRBV18 and TRBJ1-1; the D gene is possibly TRBD1 (6 bases). The V end was cut by 3 bases, the J end by 0 bases, with 14 bases between. This CDR3 comprises 16 residues. Germline-derived CDR1 and CDR2 are KGHSH and LQKENI.

The chain recombines TRBV18 with TRBJ1-2, with a weak D call TRBD1 (6 bases). Germline loops: CDR1 KGHSH, CDR2 LQKENI. This CDR3 region has 14 residues. Trimming removed 6 bases from V and 4 bases from J, with 15 bases in between. DNA of the CDR3: TGTGCCAGCTCCGCGGTCAGGGGCGCCTATGGCTACACCTTC. Translated, it gives CASSAVRGAYGYTF.

The rearrangement links TRBV2 to TRBJ1-2; 8 positions agree with TRBD1. This CDR3 contains 15 residues. J lost 4 bases, V lost 2 bases, and 6 bases had no gene match. Germline assignment: CDR1 SNHLY and CDR2 FYNNEI. The CDR3 sequence is CASSEFGQGSYGYTF. Here the CDR3 DNA reads TGTGCCAGCAGTGAATTTGGACAGGGATCCTATGGCTACACCTTC.

The V call is TRBV7-9, the J call TRBJ2-5; the D gene is possibly TRBD2 (6 bases). V was shortened by 8 bases and J by 0 bases, with 13 bases between the two germline ends. This CDR3 has 14 amino acids. The germline V gene has CDR1 SEHNR and CDR2 FQNEAQ (reference sequence). CDR3 DNA sequence: TGTGCCAGCTTAAGGGCGGGGTACCAAGAGACCCAGTACTTC. Amino acids: CASLRAGYQETQYF.

This clone was observed once. The chain joins TRBV18 to TRBJ2-7; D may be TRBD2 (5 bases). The V end lost 5 bases, the J end lost 3 bases, and 14 bases lay between the germline ends. Germline CDR1 is KGHSH and CDR2 is LQKENI. This CDR3 spans 14 amino acids. The CDR3 loop is CASSSFAGGYEQYF. In DNA, the CDR3 is TGTGCCAGCTCAAGTTTTGCGGGCGGCTACGAGCAGTACTTC.

Regarding this clone: The same CDR3 can be traced to other DNA sequences in this sample. V usage is TRBV7-9 and J usage is TRBJ1-2; 8 bases are shared with TRBD1. V shed 4 bases and J 4 bases; nucleotides not matched to a gene: 5. The CDR3 spans 14 residues. Germline CDR1 SEHNR, CDR2 FQNEAQ (reference sequence). The DNA for the CDR3 is TGTGCCAGCAGCTCACAACAGGGGGGCTATGGCTACACCTTC. Protein: CASSSQQGGYGYTF.

In this sample, this clone turned up once. The chain links TRBV19 to TRBJ2-7, with D possibly being TRBD1 (8 bases). Germline CDR1 reads LNHDA; CDR2 reads SQIVND (reference sequence). This CDR3 region has 13 residues. Trimming stripped 5 bases from V and 4 bases from J, with 12 bases between. The CDR3: CASSYRGGYEQYF. The CDR3 bases are TGTGCCAGTAGTTACAGGGGGGGGTACGAGCAGTACTTC.

The rearrangement links TRBV12-5 to TRBJ2-5, with D possibly TRBD1 on 5 matching bases. Per the germline V gene, CDR1 is LGHNT and CDR2 is FRNRAP. The V end lost 6 bases, the J end lost 1 base, and 12 bases lay between the germline ends. The CDR3 runs 14 residues. CDR3 residues: CASGIPGAQETQYF. Written as DNA, the CDR3 is TGTGCTAGTGGGATACCTGGGGCCCAAGAGACCCAGTACTTC.

The chain combines TRBV30 with TRBJ1-2, with 8 bases fitting TRBD1. Per the germline V gene, CDR1 is GTSNPN and CDR2 is SVGIG (reference sequence). V gave up 4 bases and J gave up 7 bases; unmatched junction bases: 11. The CDR3 has 14 residues. The CDR3: CAWILGTGLSGYTF. DNA of the CDR3: TGTGCCTGGATCCTCGGGACAGGCCTATCTGGCTACACCTTC.

This clone was recorded only once. The chain employs TRBV19 and TRBJ1-4; 10 bases fit TRBD1. The V and J ends lost 8 bases and 10 bases, in that order; junction bases with no gene match: 7. Germline loops: CDR1 LNHDA, CDR2 SQIVND (reference sequence). This CDR3 has 13 amino acids. Here the CDR3 reads CASGTGEEVKLFF. For the CDR3, the DNA is TGTGCCAGTGGGACAGGGGAAGAGGTAAAACTGTTTTTT.

This chain joins TRBV30 and TRBJ1-4; D is possibly TRBD1 (5 bases). The CDR3 is 15 amino acids. Germline CDR1 GTSNPN, CDR2 SVGIG (reference sequence). Trimming left V 4 bases short and J 1 base short, with 13 bases between. In DNA form, the CDR3 reads TGTGCCTGGATTGACCAGGGAGGAACTAATGAAAAACTGTTTTTT. Amino acids: CAWIDQGGTNEKLFF.

V usage is TRBV9 and J usage is TRBJ1-6, with no clear D. CDR1 and CDR2 from the germline V gene are SGDLS and YYNGEE. The germline V and J ends were trimmed by 0 bases and 8 bases, with 6 bases remaining between them. The CDR3 covers 13 residues. CDR3 residues: CASSVAVHSPLHF. CDR3 sequence (DNA): TGTGCCAGCAGCGTAGCTGTCCATTCACCCCTCCACTTT.

This sequence joins TRBV7-2 and TRBJ2-6; possibly TRBD2 for D (5 bases). CDR1 is SGHTA and CDR2 is FQGNSA in the germline V gene. The germline V and J ends were trimmed by 7 bases and 4 bases, with 11 bases remaining between them. The CDR3 sequence is 14 residues long. CDR3 nucleotide sequence: TGTGCCAGCACCCCGAGGGTGGGGGCCAACGTCCTGACTTTC. Encoded protein: CASTPRVGANVLTF.

This chain's CDR3 is CASQRGYEQYF. CDR3 nucleotides: TGTGCCAGCCAGCGAGGCTACGAGCAGTACTTC. The chain couples TRBV11-2 to TRBJ2-7; D gene unclear. CDR1 SGHAT and CDR2 FQNNGV come from the germline V gene. The CDR3 has 11 residues. V was shortened by 8 bases and J by 3 bases, with 8 bases between the two germline ends.

J is TRBJ1-5 and V is TRBV5-4, with 8 bases aligning to TRBD1. The CDR3 loop spans 12 amino acids. V lost 5 bases, J lost 8 bases, and 3 bases stayed unmatched. Germline-derived CDR1 and CDR2 are SGHNT and YYREEE (reference sequence). The CDR3 DNA reads as TGTGCCAGCAGGAACAGGGGGGAGCCCCAGCATTTT. It is translated as CASRNRGEPQHF. Drawing the rest from reference TRBV5-4 and TRBJ1-5, the complete variable domain is ETGVTQSPTHLIKTRGQQVTLRCSSQSGHNTVSWYQQALGQGPQFIFQYYREEENGRGNFPPRFSGLQFPNYSSELNVNALELDDSALYLCASRNRGEPQHFGDGTRLSIL.

This clone came up a few times. This chain links TRBV5-1 with TRBJ2-3; TRBD2 agrees at 8 bases. The CDR3 is 16 amino acids. With V trimmed by 0 bases and J by 1 base, 4 bases remained unmatched. Per germline, CDR1 SGHRS and CDR2 YFSETQ. CDR3 bases: TGCGCCAGCAGCTTGGCGGGGGGGCTGGGCACAGATACGCAGTATTTT. It codes for CASSLAGGLGTDTQYF.

This rearrangement joins TRBV19 to TRBJ2-1; 16 positions match TRBD2. The germline CDR1 and CDR2 sequences are LNHDA and SQIVND (reference sequence). CDR3 size: 17 residues. V lost 5 bases, J lost 4 bases, and 5 bases stayed unmatched. CDR3 sequence reads: CASSWPGLAGGYNEQFF. The CDR3 DNA sequence: TGTGCCAGTAGTTGGCCGGGACTAGCGGGAGGGTACAATGAGCAGTTCTTC. The whole variable domain, filled in from reference TRBV19 and TRBJ2-1, reads DGGITQSPKYLFRKEGQNVTLSCEQNLNHDAMYWYRQDPGQGLRLIYYSQIVNDFQKGDIAEGYSVSREKKESFPLTVTSAQKNPTAFYLCASSWPGLAGGYNEQFFGPGTRLTVL.